The rows below give T cell receptor beta chains drawn from one sample of a study of blood T cell repertoires in COVID-19. The data were produced by immunoSEQ multiplex PCR, yet TCRdb's version contains in-frame clones alone and is incomplete. The data contain roughly 42,000 clones, over 75% of them singletons. Sample: peripheral blood. The receptors derive from a young man with active or convalescent COVID-19. The CDR3 runs from the conserved cysteine through the conserved F or W. The D gene is left open where the match is weak. Where a row states a size, it is once, few, many or the class of an expanded clone; other rows omit it.

v_call,clone_size,d_call,j_call,cdr3_aa,cdr3_nt
TRBV2,few,TRBD1,TRBJ2-5,CASSRDRGEETQYF,TGTGCCAGCTCCCGGGACAGGGGGGAAGAGACCCAGTACTTC
TRBV20-1,NA,NA,TRBJ2-3,CSAYSTDTQYF,TGCAGTGCCTACAGCACAGATACGCAGTATTTT
TRBV7-9,NA,TRBD1,TRBJ2-1,CASSLGQGSYNEQFF,TGTGCCAGCAGCTTAGGACAGGGGTCTTACAATGAGCAGTTCTTC
TRBV15,NA,TRBD1,TRBJ1-1,CATSEDRERGTEAFF,TGTGCCACCAGCGAAGACAGGGAAAGGGGCACTGAAGCTTTCTTT
TRBV24-1,NA,NA,TRBJ1-6,CATSDSRTVNSPLHF,TGTGCCACCAGTGATTCTCGGACAGTCAATTCACCCCTCCACTTT
TRBV15,NA,TRBD2,TRBJ2-1,CATSREKAGARYNEQFF,TGTGCCACCAGCAGAGAAAAAGCGGGAGCAAGATACAATGAGCAGTTCTTC
TRBV19,NA,TRBD2,TRBJ2-1,CASSIQLAGGRNEQFF,TGTGCCAGTAGTATTCAACTAGCGGGAGGGCGGAATGAGCAGTTCTTC
TRBV9,NA,NA,TRBJ2-6,CASSVGLQGTGANVLTF,TGTGCCAGCAGCGTAGGACTTCAGGGGACTGGGGCCAACGTCCTGACTTTC
TRBV2,NA,NA,TRBJ2-1,CASRTGRTYNEQFF,TGTGCCAGCAGAACAGGGCGGACCTACAATGAGCAGTTCTTC
TRBV7-9,NA,TRBD1,TRBJ2-2,CASSSRDRETGELFF,TGTGCCAGCAGCTCCCGGGACAGGGAAACCGGGGAGCTGTTTTTT
TRBV24-1,NA,TRBD2,TRBJ2-1,CATSDLHTTSGHDNEQFF,TGTGCCACCAGTGATTTGCACACCACTAGCGGACACGACAATGAGCAGTTCTTC
TRBV27,NA,TRBD1,TRBJ1-3,CASRTQGAGGTIYF,TGTGCCAGCCGGACACAGGGGGCTGGGGGCACCATATATTTT
TRBV3-1/TRBV3-2,NA,NA,TRBJ2-1,CASSPLGLLRETRVGEQFF,TGTGCCAGCAGCCCGCTGGGACTTCTTCGAGAGACTAGGGTCGGTGAGCAGTTCTTC
TRBV5-1,NA,TRBD2,TRBJ2-5,CASSQSAGEETQYF,TGCGCCAGCAGCCAGAGCGCGGGGGAGGAGACCCAGTACTTC
TRBV5-1,NA,NA,TRBJ1-1,CASSSMDWTANTEAFF,TGCGCCAGCAGCTCCATGGACTGGACAGCGAACACTGAAGCTTTCTTT
TRBV7-3,NA,NA,TRBJ2-6,CASRSQSSGANVLTF,TGTGCCAGCAGGTCACAGTCCTCTGGGGCCAACGTCCTGACTTTC
TRBV7-6,NA,NA,TRBJ2-1,CASSFRLVDYNEQFF,TGTGCCAGCAGCTTTAGACTCGTAGATTACAATGAGCAGTTCTTC
TRBV27,NA,NA,TRBJ1-6,CATSLMGLENSPLHF,TGTGCCACCAGTTTGATGGGGCTGGAAAATTCACCCCTCCACTTT
TRBV7-8,NA,TRBD1,TRBJ1-2,CASSARPAGGAPGGYTF,TGTGCCAGCAGCGCCCGACCTGCAGGGGGCGCACCCGGGGGCTACACCTTC
TRBV12-5,NA,TRBD2,TRBJ2-1,CASGLGGLAGHEQFF,TGTGCTAGTGGTTTGGGGGGACTAGCGGGGCATGAGCAGTTCTTC